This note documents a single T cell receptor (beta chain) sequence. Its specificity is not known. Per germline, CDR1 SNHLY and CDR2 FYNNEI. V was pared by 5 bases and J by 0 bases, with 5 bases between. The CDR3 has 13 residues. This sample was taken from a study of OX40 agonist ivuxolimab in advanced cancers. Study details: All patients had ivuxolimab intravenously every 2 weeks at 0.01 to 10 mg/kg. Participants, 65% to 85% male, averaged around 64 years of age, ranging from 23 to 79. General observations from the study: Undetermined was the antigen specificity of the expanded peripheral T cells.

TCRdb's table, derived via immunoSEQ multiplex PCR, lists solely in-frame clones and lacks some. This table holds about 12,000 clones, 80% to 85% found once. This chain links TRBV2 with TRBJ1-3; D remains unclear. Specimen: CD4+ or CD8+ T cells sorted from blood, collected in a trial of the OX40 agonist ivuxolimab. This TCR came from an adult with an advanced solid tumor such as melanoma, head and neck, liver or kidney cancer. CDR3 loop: CASSSGSGNTIYF. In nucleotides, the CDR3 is TGTGCCAGCAGTTCGGGCTCTGGAAACACCATATATTTT.